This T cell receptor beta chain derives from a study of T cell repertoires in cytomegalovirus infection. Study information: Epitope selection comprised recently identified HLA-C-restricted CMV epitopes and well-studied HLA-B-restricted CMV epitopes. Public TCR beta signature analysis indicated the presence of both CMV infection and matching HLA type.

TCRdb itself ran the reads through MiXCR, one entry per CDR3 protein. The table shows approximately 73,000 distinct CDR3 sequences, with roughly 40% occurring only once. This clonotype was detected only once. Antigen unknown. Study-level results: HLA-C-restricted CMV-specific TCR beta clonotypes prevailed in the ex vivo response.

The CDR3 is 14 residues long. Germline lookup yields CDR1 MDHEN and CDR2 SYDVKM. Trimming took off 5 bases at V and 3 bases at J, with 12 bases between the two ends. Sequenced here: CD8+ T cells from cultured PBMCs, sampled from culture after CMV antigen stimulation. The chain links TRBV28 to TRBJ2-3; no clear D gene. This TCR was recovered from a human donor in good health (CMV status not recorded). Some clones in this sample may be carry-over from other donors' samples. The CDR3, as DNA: TGTGCCAGCAGTCTCGTGGGTCTAACAGATACGCAGTATTTT. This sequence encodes CASSLVGLTDTQYF.